The source of this T cell receptor beta chain is a study of blood T cell repertoires in COVID-19. The V end was cut by 6 bases, the J end by 4 bases, with 9 bases between. CDR3 length equals 12 residues. Germline CDR1 is SGHDN and CDR2 is FVKESK. Only a few counts were recorded for this clone. In the authors' methods: Reference gene primer amplification gave nucleated cell count estimates. Measured with immunoSEQ multiplex PCR; TCRdb has only the in-frame clones, and not every one. The DNA gave D and trimming, while V, J and clone size come from that table. The sample yields about 59,000 clones, 70% to 85% seen once.

Sequences were obtained from peripheral blood. This receptor was obtained from a man between 60 and 75 years old with acute or convalescent COVID-19. This chain links TRBV14 with TRBJ1-1; D remains unclear. Written as DNA, the CDR3 is TGTGCCAGCAGTCCGGGTACCACTGAAGCTTTCTTT. Its translation is CASSPGTTEAFF.